Listed here are 19 T cell receptor beta chains from one sample, sequenced in a study of T-cell reconstitution after alpha-beta-depleted transplantation in children. As it was prepared, the TCRbeta library received unique molecular identifiers. TCRdb reanalysed the PCR reads using MiXCR and keeps one entry per CDR3 protein. The sample carries roughly 490,000 distinct CDR3 sequences, about an eighth recorded once. Specimen: PBMCs, mostly from graft donor cells, collected 180 days after TCRalphabeta/CD19-depleted stem cell transplant. These receptors were taken from a female patient aged 2-10 years who had a stem cell transplant for aplastic anemia, so the T cells may come from the graft donor.

The chain uses TRBV6-5 and TRBJ1-1; D is perhaps TRBD1 (5 bases). From germline, CDR1 is MNHEY and CDR2 SVGAGI. Between the trimmed V and J ends, which lost 4 bases and 4 bases, there was a span of 22 bases. CDR3 length equals 17 residues. The CDR3 is CASSSIRAFLSCTEAFF. DNA of the CDR3: TGTGCCAGCAGTTCAATCAGGGCATTCTTATCTTGCACTGAAGCTTTCTTT.

The chain uses TRBV4-3 and TRBJ2-5; 11 bases map to TRBD2. The CDR3 runs to 16 residues. J was trimmed by 7 bases and V by 3 bases; bases with no gene match: 10. The V gene's germline CDR1 is LGHNA and CDR2 YSLEER. CDR3 in amino acids: CASSHGVAGGLRTQYF. Here the CDR3 DNA reads TGCGCCAGCAGCCACGGGGTAGCGGGAGGGCTGAGGACCCAGTACTTC.

The CDR3 is CASSQVENSGANVLTF. In DNA, the CDR3 is TGCGCCAGCAGCCAAGTTGAAAACTCTGGGGCCAACGTCCTGACTTTC. This chain connects TRBV4-1 to TRBJ2-6; no clear D. Trimming pared 1 base from V and 0 bases from J, leaving 7 bases between. This CDR3 region has 16 residues. CDR1 and CDR2 from the germline V gene are MGHRA and YSYEKL.

The V gene is TRBV4-1, the J gene TRBJ2-3, with 9 bases lining up with TRBD1. The CDR3 runs to 16 residues. J lost 3 bases, V lost 4 bases, and 8 bases had no gene match. Germline V CDR1 and CDR2: MGHRA, YSYEKL. In DNA, the CDR3 is TGCGCCAGCAGCCCAGGACAGGGGAGGGTAACAGATACGCAGTATTTT. Its protein is CASSPGQGRVTDTQYF.

This sequence joins TRBV28 and TRBJ1-3; D is undetermined. Germline V gives CDR1 MDHEN, CDR2 SYDVKM. V was pared by 5 bases and J by 0 bases, with 11 bases between. The CDR3 is 15 amino acids. CDR3 DNA: TGTGCCAGCAGTCCCCTGTTCAGCTCTGGAAACACCATATATTTT. Protein sequence: CASSPLFSSGNTIYF.

The chain has TRBV10-3 and TRBJ2-1; 8 bases align to TRBD2. CDR1 and CDR2 from the germline V gene are ENHRY and SYGVKD. Unmatched junction bases numbered 9, after V lost 0 bases and J lost 5 bases. This CDR3 has 17 residues. In DNA, the CDR3 is TGTGCCATCAGTGAGTCAAGTGGAGCGGGAGTTAACAATGAGCAGTTCTTC. Translating gives CAISESSGAGVNNEQFF.

Comments on this clonotype: At one boundary the junction diverges from the germline segment, which might be a read error. The chain employs TRBV3-1 and TRBJ2-7; 7 nucleotides align to TRBD2. The CDR3 runs to 15 residues. Germline CDR1 reads LGHDT; CDR2 reads YNNKEL (reference sequence). The CDR3 spells CACSQVTGLSHEQYF. CDR3 bases: TGTGCCTGCAGCCAAGTAACGGGACTATCCCACGAGCAGTACTTC.

There are a few counts of this clonotype. The chain links TRBV7-8 to TRBJ1-1, with D hard to call. This CDR3 has 13 residues. Trimming stripped 5 bases from V and 3 bases from J, with 10 bases between. Germline CDR1 reads SGHVS; CDR2 reads FQNEAQ. The CDR3 DNA reads as TGTGCCAGCAGCCTGGACCTCCACACTGAAGCTTTCTTT. Translating gives CASSLDLHTEAFF.

This clonotype was recorded a few times. The chain links TRBV9 to TRBJ2-2; the match to TRBD1 covers 10 bases. The CDR3 totals 15 residues. The trim removed 0 bases at V and 8 bases at J, leaving 4 bases unmatched. CDR1 and CDR2 (germline): SGDLS, YYNGEE. The CDR3 here is CASSVEGQGLGELFF. CDR3 DNA sequence: TGTGCCAGCAGCGTAGAGGGACAGGGGTTAGGGGAGCTGTTTTTT.

This chain links TRBV20-1 with TRBJ1-1; the D is unclear. CDR1 DFQATT and CDR2 SNEGSKA come from the germline V gene (reference sequence). CDR3 length: 13 amino acids. The CDR3 sequence: CRAAGGVNTEAFF. In DNA, the CDR3 is TGCAGGGCTGCGGGCGGGGTGAACACTGAAGCTTTCTTT.

The chain has TRBV27 and TRBJ2-3; 10 bases map to TRBD1. The CDR3 length is 15 residues. V dropped 4 bases and J dropped 1; count of bases not matched to a gene: 2. CDR1 is MNHEY and CDR2 is SMNVEV in the germline V gene (reference sequence). This chain's CDR3 is CASSWGTGGTDTQYF. The CDR3 nucleotides are TGTGCCAGCAGTTGGGGGACAGGGGGCACAGATACGCAGTATTTT.

This chain links TRBV5-1 with TRBJ2-1; TRBD2 matches 13 bases. After removal of 1 base from V and 8 bases from J, the junction contained 3 bases not matched to a gene. The CDR3 is 15 amino acids. Germline lookup yields CDR1 SGHRS and CDR2 YFSETQ. The CDR3 region is CASSLRTSGSDEQFF. For the CDR3, the DNA is TGCGCCAGCAGCTTGCGGACTAGCGGGAGTGATGAGCAGTTCTTC.

This clonotype was detected only a few times. The chain joins TRBV21-1 to TRBJ1-2; the D call in the table, TRBD1, was not verified against the DNA. TRBV21-1 counts as a pseudogene. The CDR3 is made up of 16 amino acids. The CDR3 DNA sequence: TGTGCCTTCTCAGCAAAGGGGAGAGGGATAAACTATGGCTACACCTTC. It is translated as CAFSAKGRGINYGYTF.

The chain carries TRBV7-9 and TRBJ2-5, with 7 bases that match TRBD2. The CDR3 has 15 amino acids. Germline CDR1 is SEHNR and CDR2 is FQNEAQ (reference sequence). The trim removed 2 bases at V and 2 bases at J, leaving 5 bases unmatched. CDR3: CASSLIPAGQETQYF. The CDR3 bases are TGTGCCAGCAGCTTAATCCCAGCGGGACAAGAGACCCAGTACTTC.

The chain recombines TRBV9 with TRBJ2-3; 11 nucleotides align to TRBD2. The length of the CDR3 is 17 residues. Germline V gives CDR1 SGDLS, CDR2 YYNGEE. Trimming cost V 4 bases and J 7 bases; bases outside gene matches: 14. CDR3 amino acids: CASSSELAGVDRNTQYF. CDR3 sequence (DNA): TGTGCCAGCAGCTCTGAACTAGCGGGGGTCGATAGGAATACGCAGTATTTT.

This clonotype was detected a few times. V usage is TRBV15 and J usage is TRBJ2-3, with 10 bases that match TRBD2. Losses at the gene ends were 1 base for V and 1 base for J; bases not matched to a gene: 5. Germline V lookup: CDR1 LNHNV, CDR2 YYDKDF (reference sequence). CDR3 length: 17 residues. The CDR3 region has the DNA TGTGCCACCAGCAGAGCGACCGGGACTAGCGGCACAGATACGCAGTATTTT. It yields the protein CATSRATGTSGTDTQYF.

The CDR3 DNA is TGTGCCAGCAGCCAAAGGCGGGCCGGGGAGCTGTTTTTT. It encodes CASSQRRAGELFF. The chain joins TRBV14 to TRBJ2-2, with D possibly being TRBD2 (5 bases). Germline-derived CDR1 and CDR2 are SGHDN and FVKESK. Trimming took 2 bases from V and 6 from J, leaving 7 bases between them. The CDR3 contains 13 residues.

This sequence joins TRBV11-2 and TRBJ2-3; 10 nucleotides match TRBD1. CDR1 is SGHAT, CDR2 FQNNGV, per germline. The CDR3 spans 19 residues. J lost 0 bases, V lost 5 bases, and 14 bases had no gene match. This chain's CDR3 is CASSIRDRGLLFSTDTQYF. The CDR3 nucleotides are TGTGCCAGCAGCATCCGGGACAGGGGACTTCTGTTTAGCACAGATACGCAGTATTTT.

The rearrangement joins TRBV9 to TRBJ2-7, with 14 bases identical to TRBD2. The CDR3 extends over 16 amino acids. Losses at the gene ends were 2 bases for V and 3 bases for J; bases not matched to a gene: 4. Germline CDR1 is SGDLS and CDR2 is YYNGEE. Here the CDR3 reads CASSVGTSGRLYEQYF. The CDR3, as DNA: TGTGCCAGCAGCGTGGGGACTAGCGGGAGACTCTACGAGCAGTACTTC. The variable domain in full, completed from reference TRBV9 and TRBJ2-7, reads DSGVTQTPKHLITATGQRVTLRCSPRSGDLSVYWYQQSLDQGLQFLIQYYNGEERAKGNILERFSAQQFPDLHSELNLSSLELGDSALYFCASSVGTSGRLYEQYFGPGTRLTVT.